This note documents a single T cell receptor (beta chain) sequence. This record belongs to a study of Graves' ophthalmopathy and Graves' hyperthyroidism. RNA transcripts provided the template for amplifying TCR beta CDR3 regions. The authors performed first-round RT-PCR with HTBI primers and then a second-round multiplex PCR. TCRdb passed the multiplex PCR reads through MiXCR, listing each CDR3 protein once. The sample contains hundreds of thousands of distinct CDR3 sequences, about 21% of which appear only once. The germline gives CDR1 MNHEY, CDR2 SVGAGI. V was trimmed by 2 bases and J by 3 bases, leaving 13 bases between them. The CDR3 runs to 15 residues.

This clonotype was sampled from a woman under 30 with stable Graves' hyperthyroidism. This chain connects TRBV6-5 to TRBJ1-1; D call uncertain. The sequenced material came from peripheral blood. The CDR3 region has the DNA TGTGCCAGCAGTTACGACCGGCGGCACGACACTGAAGCTTTCTTT. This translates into CASSYDRRHDTEAFF.